Below, one T cell receptor beta chain is given with its context. Its antigen is not known. The study ran its PCR with 60 Vbeta and 13 Jbeta primers. Measured with immunoSEQ multiplex PCR; TCRdb has only the in-frame clones, and not every one. This table has some 240,000 clones, approximately 91% appearing once. The sample is drawn from a study of cytomegalovirus exposure and HLA in healthy donors. The germline V gene encodes CDR1 SGHDN and CDR2 FVKESK. V was pared by 6 bases and J by 0 bases, with 4 bases of the junction left unmatched. The CDR3 has 14 residues. Whole-study results and caveats: As was reported, the HLA-A and HLA-B alleles of most subjects were accurately predicted from TCR beta sequences.

What was sequenced was PBMCs. The V call is TRBV14, the J call TRBJ1-2, with 7 bases matching TRBD1. The sequence came from a girl aged 2 to 10 in good health and CMV-seronegative. The CDR3 DNA follows: TGTGCCAGCAGGCGGACAGGAGCTAACTATGGCTACACCTTC. Encoded protein: CASRRTGANYGYTF. The whole variable domain, remainder taken from reference TRBV14 and TRBJ1-2, is EAGVTQFPSHSVIEKGQTVTLRCDPISGHDNLYWYRRVMGKEIKFLLHFVKESKQDESGMPNNRFLAERTGGTYSTLKVQPAELEDSGVYFCASRRTGANYGYTFGSGTRLTVV.